Each of the 26 T cell receptor beta chains below was sequenced from the same sample in a study of cytomegalovirus exposure and HLA in healthy donors. The PCR employed 60 Vbeta primers together with 13 Jbeta primers. Clones were read by immunoSEQ multiplex PCR, and TCRdb kept only the in-frame ones, dropping some. In all, the sample yields around 150,000 clones. Sequenced: PBMCs. The receptors originated from a man aged 40-49 years in good health and CMV-seronegative.

The rearrangement links TRBV9 to TRBJ1-3, with no clear D. V shed 3 bases and J shed 0 bases, with 13 bases lying between them. The germline V gene encodes CDR1 SGDLS and CDR2 YYNGEE. This CDR3 spans 16 amino acids. CDR3 amino acids: CASSDTGSNSGNTIYF. As DNA, the CDR3 is TGTGCCAGCAGCGATACTGGTTCCAACTCTGGAAACACCATATATTTT.

V usage is TRBV27 and J usage is TRBJ1-6; D is uncertain. CDR3 length equals 15 residues. Between the trimmed V and J ends, which lost 0 bases and 7 bases, there was a span of 10 bases. The germline V gene has CDR1 MNHEY and CDR2 SMNVEV (reference sequence). CDR3 bases: TGTGCCAGCAGTTTATCGGGCCAGACCAATTCACCCCTCCACTTT. It codes for CASSLSGQTNSPLHF.

The rearrangement links TRBV10-3 to TRBJ2-7; 10 nucleotides align to TRBD1. The CDR3 is 16 amino acids. V shed 3 bases and J 5 bases; nucleotides not matched to a gene: 10. Germline loops: CDR1 ENHRY, CDR2 SYGVKD. CDR3 in DNA: TGTGCCATCAGTGATTCAGGGAGACAGGGGGCCAACGAGCAGTACTTC. Amino acids: CAISDSGRQGANEQYF.

J is TRBJ1-2 and V is TRBV5-4, with 8 bases matching TRBD1. The ends lost 2 bases at V and 1 base at J; junction bases unmatched: 1. Per the germline V gene, CDR1 is SGHNT and CDR2 is YYREEE (reference sequence). The CDR3 has 14 amino acids. The CDR3 sequence is CASSFTGGNYGYTF. CDR3 coding DNA: TGTGCCAGCAGCTTCACAGGGGGTAACTATGGCTACACCTTC.

This sequence joins TRBV5-1 and TRBJ1-3; no definite D call. The CDR3 length is 16 residues. V was shortened by 0 bases and J by 0 bases, with 10 bases between the two germline ends. Per the germline V gene, CDR1 is SGHRS and CDR2 is YFSETQ. The CDR3 sequence is CASSLGDTNSGNTIYF. The CDR3 coding sequence is TGCGCCAGCAGCTTGGGCGACACCAACTCTGGAAACACCATATATTTT.

This rearrangement joins TRBV2 to TRBJ2-3; TRBD1 is a possible D gene (6 bases). Germline-derived CDR1 and CDR2 are SNHLY and FYNNEI. The CDR3 has 15 residues. V lost 5 bases and J lost 1, with 13 bases in between. The CDR3 region is CASSQDSRRTDTQYF. Here the CDR3 DNA reads TGTGCCAGCAGTCAGGACAGCCGTCGCACAGATACGCAGTATTTT.

This chain links TRBV6-1 with TRBJ1-4; 11 bases align to TRBD1. The germline gives CDR1 MNHNS, CDR2 SASEGT. Trimming cost V 4 bases and J 6 bases; bases outside gene matches: 7. This CDR3 is built from 16 residues. The CDR3 region has the DNA TGTGCCAGCAGTGGGGGACAGGGGGAGAAAGATGAAAAACTGTTTTTT. This sequence encodes CASSGGQGEKDEKLFF.

The chain joins TRBV4-3 to TRBJ1-2, with 10 bases fitting TRBD1. In germline, CDR1 is LGHNA, CDR2 YSLEER. The V gene end was trimmed by 0 bases and the J gene end by 10 bases; junction bases not matched to a gene: 23. The CDR3 loop spans 20 amino acids. CDR3 sequence reads: CASSQEYGTGDSLALLDYTF. The CDR3, as DNA: TGCGCCAGCAGCCAAGAGTACGGGACAGGGGATTCTCTAGCCCTCTTGGACTACACCTTC.

The chain recombines TRBV4-1 with TRBJ1-1, with 7 positions matching TRBD1. This CDR3 has 14 residues. Losses at the gene ends were 5 bases for V and 0 bases for J; bases not matched to a gene: 3. CDR1 is MGHRA and CDR2 is YSYEKL in the germline V gene. DNA for the CDR3: TGCGCCAGCAGCTTAGGACAGGTGAACACTGAAGCTTTCTTT. Translation gives CASSLGQVNTEAFF.

Details on this clone: Other DNA sequences in this specimen translate into the identical CDR3. The chain uses TRBV7-2 and TRBJ2-5; D is ambiguous. CDR3 length equals 13 residues. Germline V gives CDR1 SGHTA, CDR2 FQGNSA. The V gene lost 1 base and the J gene lost 1 base, with 4 bases spanning the gap. This CDR3 is CASSLGVQETQYF. DNA for the CDR3: TGTGCCAGCAGCTTAGGAGTCCAAGAGACCCAGTACTTC.

This chain links TRBV20-1 with TRBJ1-4; D unresolved. Per the germline V gene, CDR1 is DFQATT and CDR2 is SNEGSKA (reference sequence). The CDR3 is 11 amino acids. V was clipped by 8 bases and J by 10 bases, with 14 bases between them. CDR3 amino acids: CSSGSSGKLFF. The CDR3 coding sequence is TGCAGTTCAGGATCATCCGGAAAACTGTTTTTT.

This CDR3 is CARSSSLGAAEAFF. The CDR3, as DNA: TGTGCCAGAAGCTCAAGTCTGGGGGCGGCTGAAGCTTTCTTT. This rearrangement joins TRBV5-3 to TRBJ1-1, with D possibly TRBD1 on 6 matching bases. TRBV5-3 is an ORF for which the function is uncertain. Deletions cut 3 bases from V and 6 bases from J, with 15 bases between. This CDR3 comprises 14 residues.

The V and J genes are TRBV4-1 and TRBJ2-3; TRBD2 agrees at 13 bases. CDR1 MGHRA and CDR2 YSYEKL come from the germline V gene. This CDR3 comprises 18 residues. J gave up 4 bases and V 2 bases, and 9 bases lay outside the gene matches. CDR3 DNA: TGCGCCAGCAGCCAACCTCCCGGCGGACTAGCGGGGGCAGATACGCAGTATTTT. This codes for CASSQPPGGLAGADTQYF.

This chain connects TRBV28 to TRBJ1-1; 11 positions agree with TRBD1. V dropped 2 bases and J dropped 4; count of bases not matched to a gene: 9. CDR1 is MDHEN, CDR2 SYDVKM, per germline. The CDR3 length is 17 residues. CDR3 region: CASSLRRDRGMSTEAFF. The CDR3 DNA is TGTGCCAGCAGTTTAAGGCGGGACAGGGGGATGAGCACTGAAGCTTTCTTT.

This sequence joins TRBV2 and TRBJ2-7; TRBD2 is a possible D gene (5 bases). Germline lookup yields CDR1 SNHLY and CDR2 FYNNEI. Trimming cost V 7 bases and J 3 bases, with 10 bases left between them. The CDR3 extends over 12 amino acids. The CDR3 region is CASTGNLYEQYF. The CDR3 nucleotides are TGTGCCAGCACCGGGAACCTCTACGAGCAGTACTTC. The whole variable domain, remainder taken from reference TRBV2 and TRBJ2-7, is EPEVTQTPSHQVTQMGQEVILRCVPISNHLYFYWYRQILGQKVEFLVSFYNNEISEKSEIFDDQFSVERPDGSNFTLKIRSTKLEDSAMYFCASTGNLYEQYFGPGTRLTVT.

This chain links TRBV19 with TRBJ2-7; 7 bases match TRBD2. CDR3 length: 13 residues. Trimming removed 9 bases from V and 4 bases from J; junction bases left unmatched: 9. CDR1 is LNHDA and CDR2 is SQIVND in the germline V gene (reference sequence). This CDR3 reads CARPREAEYEQYF. In nucleotides, the CDR3 is TGTGCCAGACCCCGGGAGGCGGAATACGAGCAGTACTTC.

The chain employs TRBV4-1 and TRBJ2-6; TRBD1 matches at 7 bases. The CDR3 totals 19 residues. Germline V CDR1 and CDR2: MGHRA, YSYEKL. Trimming cost V 3 bases and J 1 base; bases outside gene matches: 12. In DNA form, the CDR3 reads TGCGCCAGCAGCCAGGACGGACAGGTTATTAAATCTGGGGCCAACGTCCTGACTTTC. The encoded protein is CASSQDGQVIKSGANVLTF.

J is TRBJ1-5 and V is TRBV19; the match to TRBD1 covers 9 bases. This CDR3 region has 16 residues. The germline V gene encodes CDR1 LNHDA and CDR2 SQIVND (reference sequence). The junction had 11 bases not matched to a gene; V was cut back by 4 bases and J by 7 bases. The CDR3 reads CASSSHGTGFGQPQHF. DNA for the CDR3: TGTGCCAGTAGTAGCCACGGGACAGGGTTTGGCCAGCCCCAGCATTTT.

The chain recombines TRBV6-1 with TRBJ2-5; D may be TRBD1 (5 bases). The J call may be faulty, since TRBJ2-7 better matches the DNA end. This CDR3 contains 13 residues. Germline-derived CDR1 and CDR2 are MNHNS and SASEGT. This CDR3 reads CASSADIPYEQYF. CDR3 nucleotide sequence: TGTGCCAGCAGTGCGGACATTCCTTACGAGCAGTACTTC.

The gene calls are TRBV4-1 and TRBJ1-5; TRBD1 matches at 10 bases. The CDR3 totals 15 residues. Germline trimming cut 4 bases from V and 6 bases from J; bases unmatched to any gene: 6. CDR1 MGHRA and CDR2 YSYEKL come from the germline V gene. The CDR3 bases are TGCGCCAGCAGCCGGACAGGGGGTATCCGTCAGCCCCAGCATTTT. It codes for CASSRTGGIRQPQHF.

The CDR3 loop reads CASSSLGRGGETQYF. CDR3 DNA: TGTGCCAGCAGCTCCCTCGGGCGAGGAGGGGAGACCCAGTACTTC. The genes are TRBV7-9 and TRBJ2-5; TRBD2 might be the D (6 bases). CDR1 and CDR2 from the germline V gene are SEHNR and FQNEAQ (reference sequence). The V end lost 4 bases, the J end lost 5 bases, and 17 bases lay between the germline ends. The CDR3 has 15 residues. Filled out from reference TRBV7-9 and TRBJ2-5, the complete variable domain reads DTGVSQNPRHKITKRGQNVTFRCDPISEHNRLYWYRQTLGQGPEFLTYFQNEAQLEKSRLLSDRFSAERPKGSFSTLEIQRTEQGDSAMYLCASSSLGRGGETQYFGPGTRLLVL.

For this clone: Germline and junction disagree at one end, which may indicate a read error. This sequence joins TRBV10-3 and TRBJ2-7, with D possibly TRBD2 on 6 matching bases. There are 12 residues in the CDR3. Germline V CDR1 and CDR2: ENHRY, SYGVKD. The CDR3 here is CAISDGTFSLHF. The CDR3 DNA follows: TGTGCCATCAGTGACGGGACTTTTTCTCTTCACTTC.

The chain employs TRBV5-1 and TRBJ1-2; TRBD1 might be the D (5 bases). Germline CDR1 is SGHRS and CDR2 is YFSETQ. V lost 4 bases and J 4 bases, leaving 17 bases between the germline ends. The CDR3 is 15 residues long. DNA for the CDR3: TGCGCCAGCAGCCCCGGACACCGAGATAGCTATGGCTACACCTTC. Translated, it gives CASSPGHRDSYGYTF.

The V and J genes are TRBV28 and TRBJ2-5; 10 positions agree with TRBD1. The ends lost 4 bases at V and 5 bases at J; junction bases unmatched: 16. This CDR3 contains 18 residues. CDR1 is MDHEN and CDR2 is SYDVKM in the germline V gene. Here the CDR3 reads CASSSPKLTGGWKETQYF. The CDR3 DNA follows: TGTGCCAGCAGTTCACCCAAATTGACAGGGGGCTGGAAGGAGACCCAGTACTTC.

The V call is TRBV7-2, the J call TRBJ2-7; 8 bases map to TRBD1. V lost 5 bases and J lost 4; bases outside the gene matches: 10. CDR1 SGHTA and CDR2 FQGNSA come from the germline V gene. The CDR3 is 15 amino acids. CDR3 coding DNA: TGTGCCAGCAGCCTAATGACAGGGACAGGTTACGAGCAGTACTTC. It yields the protein CASSLMTGTGYEQYF.

V gene TRBV27 combines with J gene TRBJ2-7, with 9 bases lining up with TRBD2. Trimming removed 2 bases from V and 0 bases from J; junction bases left unmatched: 5. The CDR3 has 16 residues. The V gene's germline CDR1 is MNHEY and CDR2 SMNVEV (reference sequence). CDR3 loop: CASSLRVAGASYEQYF. The CDR3 bases are TGTGCCAGCAGTTTACGGGTAGCGGGGGCCTCCTACGAGCAGTACTTC.